The 18 T cell receptor beta chains below come from one sample, sequenced in a study of blood T cell repertoires in COVID-19. Sequenced by immunoSEQ multiplex PCR; TCRdb stores in-frame clones only, minus some. This table has some 320,000 clones, over 75% appearing once. Sequencing was carried out using PBMCs or T cells enriched from blood (not recorded which). The receptors were sampled from a woman in her twenties or thirties who had recovered from COVID-19.

The chain recombines TRBV19 with TRBJ1-5, with 8 positions matching TRBD1. Trimming cost V 4 bases and J 4 bases; bases outside gene matches: 9. This CDR3 is 16 amino acids long. CDR1 is LNHDA and CDR2 is SQIVND in the germline V gene (reference sequence). CDR3 sequence: CASSSTDRGKNQPQHF. Written as DNA, the CDR3 is TGTGCCAGTAGTAGTACCGACAGGGGTAAAAATCAGCCCCAGCATTTT.

The V call is TRBV3-1 (or the pseudogene TRBV3-2), the J call TRBJ2-1, with a possible D match to TRBD1 (6 bases). Germline CDR1 is LGHDT and CDR2 is YNNKEL (reference sequence). Deletions cut 6 bases from V and 5 bases from J, with 11 bases between. CDR3 length equals 13 residues. CDR3 nucleotides: TGTGCCAGCAGTCTTACAGGGCACAATGAGCAGTTCTTC. It yields the protein CASSLTGHNEQFF.

This rearrangement joins TRBV5-4 to TRBJ2-5, with a possible D match to TRBD1 (5 bases). Trimming left V 4 bases short and J 5 bases short, with 24 bases between. This CDR3 is 17 amino acids long. Germline V gives CDR1 SGHNT, CDR2 YYREEE (reference sequence). CDR3 in amino acids: CASSPKDRFIVTETQYF. As DNA, the CDR3 is TGTGCCAGCAGCCCGAAAGACAGATTTATTGTCACCGAGACCCAGTACTTC.

The genes are TRBV4-1 and TRBJ1-2; D call uncertain. Trimming took off 1 base at V and 3 bases at J, with 9 bases between the two ends. Per germline, CDR1 MGHRA and CDR2 YSYEKL. This CDR3 has 14 amino acids. The CDR3 DNA reads TGCGCCAGCAGCCAAGGAGGGATCGACTATGGCTACACCTTC. Amino acids: CASSQGGIDYGYTF.

V is TRBV7-6 and J is TRBJ2-5; 10 nucleotides match TRBD2. With V trimmed by 5 bases and J by 0 bases, 9 bases remained unmatched. The CDR3 sequence is 17 residues long. The germline V gene has CDR1 SGHVS and CDR2 FNYEAQ. This CDR3 reads CASSRVAGGQYQETQYF. The CDR3 bases are TGTGCCAGCAGCCGAGTAGCGGGGGGCCAGTACCAAGAGACCCAGTACTTC.

This chain uses TRBV21-1 with TRBJ1-5; no check of the table's D call, TRBD1, against the DNA was made. TRBV21-1 corresponds to a pseudogene. The length of the CDR3 is 23 residues. The CDR3 protein is CASSKKSSSGAGQLLNSNQPQHF. Written as DNA, the CDR3 is TGTGCCAGCAGCAAGAAGTCCTCGAGTGGGGCGGGACAGTTGCTAAATAGCAATCAGCCCCAGCATTTT.

The V and J genes are TRBV3-1 (or the pseudogene TRBV3-2) and TRBJ2-5; D is unclear. The ends were cut back, 6 bases at V and 0 bases at J, with 14 bases in the middle. Germline CDR1 LGHDT, CDR2 YNNKEL (reference sequence). The CDR3 covers 15 residues. The CDR3 spells CASRRRVQYQETQYF. The DNA for the CDR3 is TGTGCCAGCAGACGCCGGGTCCAGTACCAAGAGACCCAGTACTTC.

The J gene is TRBJ1-2, the V gene TRBV30; D is ambiguous. Deletions cut 0 bases from V and 3 bases from J, with 14 bases between. The V gene's germline CDR1 is GTSNPN and CDR2 SVGIG (reference sequence). This CDR3 has 15 amino acids. CDR3 in DNA: TGTGCCTGGAGTGTAGGCCTCGGGTTCGACTATGGCTACACCTTC. Protein: CAWSVGLGFDYGYTF.

J is TRBJ2-7 and V is TRBV12-3 or TRBV12-4; 9 bases fit TRBD1. Trimming cost V 8 bases and J 3 bases; bases outside gene matches: 5. CDR3 length equals 13 residues. CDR3: CASSPGQGYEQYF. As DNA, the CDR3 is TGTGCCAGCTCCCCGGGACAGGGCTACGAGCAGTACTTC.

This chain joins TRBV28 and TRBJ2-1; 11 bases fit TRBD2. There are 16 residues in the CDR3. Per the germline V gene, CDR1 is MDHEN and CDR2 is SYDVKM. The J segment lost 4 bases and the V segment lost 3 bases, leaving 5 bases of the junction unmatched. As DNA, the CDR3 is TGTGCCAGCAGTTTTAGCGGGGGGGCTGAATACAATGAGCAGTTCTTC. This translates into CASSFSGGAEYNEQFF.

V usage is TRBV29-1 and J usage is TRBJ2-3; D uncertain. CDR3 size: 13 residues. Germline V gene sequence: CDR1 SQVTM, CDR2 ANQGSEA. With 6 bases removed from V and 2 bases from J, the gap between germline ends came to 12 bases. CDR3 loop: CSVAASPTDTQYF. For the CDR3, the DNA is TGCAGCGTGGCGGCCTCACCCACAGATACGCAGTATTTT.

V and J are TRBV5-4 and TRBJ2-3; no firm D call. In germline, CDR1 is SGHNT, CDR2 YYREEE (reference sequence). Trimming took off 5 bases at V and 2 bases at J, with 12 bases between the two ends. The CDR3 totals 14 residues. The CDR3 DNA follows: TGTGCCAGCAGTCGTCATGACTTCACAGATACGCAGTATTTT. Translating it yields CASSRHDFTDTQYF.

This rearrangement joins TRBV27 to TRBJ2-7; 9 bases agree with TRBD1. The CDR3 extends over 14 amino acids. Germline V lookup: CDR1 MNHEY, CDR2 SMNVEV (reference sequence). The ends lost 5 bases at V and 2 bases at J; junction bases unmatched: 4. The chain's CDR3 is CASSGQGPTYEQYF. The CDR3 DNA sequence: TGTGCCAGCAGTGGACAGGGGCCGACCTACGAGCAGTACTTC.

V gene TRBV7-9 combines with J gene TRBJ1-5; possible D gene TRBD1, 5 bases. V gave up 1 base and J gave up 7 bases, with 17 bases separating them. The length of the CDR3 is 16 residues. Germline CDR1 is SEHNR and CDR2 is FQNEAQ (reference sequence). The CDR3: CASSLVIGAGRQPQHF. CDR3 DNA: TGTGCCAGCAGCTTAGTTATCGGTGCAGGGCGCCAGCCCCAGCATTTT.

Worth noting for this clone: Other DNA sequences within the sample encode an identical CDR3. The chain combines TRBV19 with TRBJ1-1; TRBD1 matches 7 bases. With 6 bases clipped from V and 2 bases from J, the junction kept 6 bases outside the gene matches. Germline CDR1 reads LNHDA; CDR2 reads SQIVND (reference sequence). The CDR3 consists of 14 residues. DNA for the CDR3: TGTGCCAGTAGCTTACAGGGGCTCAACACTGAAGCTTTCTTT. Translated: CASSLQGLNTEAFF.

This clone has only a few counts. The V gene is TRBV5-1, the J gene TRBJ1-6; no firm D call. The CDR3 totals 15 residues. Germline loops: CDR1 SGHRS, CDR2 YFSETQ. V was clipped by 0 bases and J by 4 bases, with 8 bases between them. For the CDR3, the DNA is TGCGCCAGCAGCTTGGGAAGCGTTTATAATTCACCCCTCCACTTT. Translation: CASSLGSVYNSPLHF. Full variable domain (missing parts from reference TRBV5-1 and TRBJ1-6): KAGVTQTPRYLIKTRGQQVTLSCSPISGHRSVSWYQQTPGQGLQFLFEYFSETQRNKGNFPGRFSGRQFSNSRSEMNVSTLELGDSALYLCASSLGSVYNSPLHFGNGTRLTVT.

The J gene is TRBJ2-3, the V gene TRBV6-5, with TRBD2 identical over 9 bases. V trimming: 2 bases; J trimming: 1 base; junction bases outside the gene matches: 1. Germline lookup yields CDR1 MNHEY and CDR2 SVGAGI. This CDR3 comprises 15 residues. For the CDR3, the DNA is TGTGCCAGCAGTTACCAGCGGGGGGGCACAGATACGCAGTATTTT. It is translated as CASSYQRGGTDTQYF.

This sequence joins TRBV19 and TRBJ1-6; 10 positions match TRBD1. V dropped 4 bases and J dropped 9; count of bases not matched to a gene: 6. Germline loops: CDR1 LNHDA, CDR2 SQIVND (reference sequence). The CDR3 is 15 residues long. The CDR3 protein is CASSKSGTGASPLHF. The CDR3 coding sequence is TGTGCCAGTAGTAAGTCCGGGACAGGGGCTTCACCCCTCCACTTT.